This entry lists 19 T cell receptor beta chains sequenced from one sample in a study of blood T cell repertoires in COVID-19. Only in-frame clones appear in the TCRdb table, and some are missing; sequencing was by immunoSEQ multiplex PCR. The repertoire holds 60,000 to 80,000 clones, with approximately 90% as singletons. Sequenced material: peripheral blood. These receptors all come from a man in his sixties with acute or convalescent COVID-19.

This chain joins TRBV19 and TRBJ1-1; D call uncertain. This CDR3 region has 13 residues. Germline CDR1 is LNHDA and CDR2 is SQIVND (reference sequence). The V gene lost 5 bases and the J gene lost 1 base, with 8 bases spanning the gap. CDR3 nucleotides: TGTGCCAGTAGTGTACAGAGGAACACTGAAGCTTTCTTT. Protein sequence: CASSVQRNTEAFF. Full variable domain (rest looked up from reference TRBV19 and TRBJ1-1): DGGITQSPKYLFRKEGQNVTLSCEQNLNHDAMYWYRQDPGQGLRLIYYSQIVNDFQKGDIAEGYSVSREKKESFPLTVTSAQKNPTAFYLCASSVQRNTEAFFGQGTRLTVV.

CDR3 amino acids: CATQSGSPLHF. CDR3 coding DNA: TGTGCCACTCAATCAGGTTCACCCCTCCACTTT. V is TRBV15 and J is TRBJ1-6, with D uncertain. This CDR3 is 11 amino acids long. Germline values: CDR1 LNHNV, CDR2 YYDKDF (reference sequence). Trimming cost V 9 bases and J 9 bases, with 9 bases left between them.

The V gene is TRBV7-9, the J gene TRBJ2-7, with 8 positions matching TRBD2. V dropped 0 bases and J dropped 3; count of bases not matched to a gene: 7. Per the germline V gene, CDR1 is SEHNR and CDR2 is FQNEAQ (reference sequence). The CDR3 consists of 16 residues. This CDR3 is CASSLAGTRIHYEQYF. The CDR3 nucleotides are TGTGCCAGCAGCTTAGCAGGGACTAGGATCCACTACGAGCAGTACTTC.

The V call is TRBV7-9, the J call TRBJ2-3, with TRBD2 matching over 14 bases. J lost 4 bases, V lost 5 bases, and 8 bases had no gene match. Germline CDR1 reads SEHNR; CDR2 reads FQNEAQ (reference sequence). CDR3 length: 17 residues. DNA of the CDR3: TGTGCCAGCAGCCATGGGACTAGCGGGAGAAGATCAGATACGCAGTATTTT. Protein product: CASSHGTSGRRSDTQYF.

The V and J genes are TRBV9 and TRBJ2-3, with a weak D call TRBD2 (6 bases). This CDR3 is built from 14 residues. The germline V gene encodes CDR1 SGDLS and CDR2 YYNGEE. The V and J ends lost 0 bases and 2 bases respectively, with 7 bases between them. The CDR3 protein is CASSVGDFTDTQYF. The DNA of the CDR3 is TGTGCCAGCAGCGTAGGGGACTTCACAGATACGCAGTATTTT.

V gene TRBV27 combines with J gene TRBJ2-5; 11 bases agree with TRBD2. The CDR3 consists of 16 residues. V lost 5 bases and J lost 4; bases outside the gene matches: 9. From germline, CDR1 is MNHEY and CDR2 SMNVEV (reference sequence). The CDR3 bases are TGTGCCAGCAGTCATATAGCGGGGGGGCCTGCAGAGACCCAGTACTTC. This gives the protein CASSHIAGGPAETQYF.

The J gene is TRBJ2-3, the V gene TRBV19; 13 bases align to TRBD2. V trimming: 3 bases; J trimming: 2 bases; junction bases outside the gene matches: 5. This CDR3 has 17 residues. Germline CDR1 is LNHDA and CDR2 is SQIVND (reference sequence). The CDR3 coding sequence is TGTGCCAGTAGTATGGGGACTAGCGGGGACCTCACAGATACGCAGTATTTT. It specifies CASSMGTSGDLTDTQYF.

The chain recombines TRBV2 with TRBJ1-3; tentatively, D is TRBD1 (6 bases). This CDR3 region has 13 residues. Deletions cut 8 bases from V and 4 bases from J, with 12 bases between. Germline CDR1 and CDR2: SNHLY and FYNNEI. The CDR3 coding sequence is TGTGCCAGCCGCCCGGGGGGCGGAAACACCATATATTTT. Its protein product is CASRPGGGNTIYF.

The chain carries TRBV5-1 and TRBJ1-2; 7 bases align to TRBD1. V was clipped by 0 bases and J by 6 bases; unmatched bases: 8. Germline-derived CDR1 and CDR2 are SGHRS and YFSETQ. The CDR3 has 15 amino acids. The CDR3, as DNA: TGCGCCAGCAGCTTGGAAGGGCAGGGGGATAATGGCTACACCTTC. As protein: CASSLEGQGDNGYTF.

The chain employs TRBV5-1 and TRBJ1-6; 8 bases are a match to TRBD1. Germline CDR1 is SGHRS and CDR2 is YFSETQ. This CDR3 comprises 15 residues. After removal of 5 bases from V and 8 bases from J, the junction contained 9 bases not matched to a gene. This CDR3 reads CASREGQGNHSPLHF. In DNA, the CDR3 is TGCGCCAGCAGGGAAGGACAGGGCAACCATTCACCCCTCCACTTT.

The chain recombines TRBV19 with TRBJ1-5; 8 bases line up with TRBD1. Germline V gene lookup returns CDR1 LNHDA and CDR2 SQIVND (reference sequence). This CDR3 contains 14 residues. Losses at the gene ends were 7 bases for V and 4 bases for J; bases not matched to a gene: 6. In DNA form, the CDR3 reads TGTGCCAGTACCGACAGGGGACTGAATCAGCCCCAGCATTTT. Its translation: CASTDRGLNQPQHF.

V and J are TRBV6-5 and TRBJ2-5; TRBD2 matches 8 bases. CDR1 is MNHEY, CDR2 SVGAGI, per germline. V gave up 4 bases and J gave up 7 bases; unmatched junction bases: 5. The CDR3 consists of 13 residues. CDR3 in amino acids: CASSFGRGGTQYF. The CDR3 DNA reads TGTGCCAGCAGTTTCGGACGGGGGGGGACCCAGTACTTC.

The CDR3 nucleotides are TGTGCCAGCCAGATTATGAACGAGCAGTACTTC. Translating gives CASQIMNEQYF. The V gene is TRBV7-9, the J gene TRBJ2-7; D remains unclear. CDR3 length: 11 residues. V was trimmed by 8 bases and J by 5 bases, leaving 10 bases between them. Germline V gene sequence: CDR1 SEHNR, CDR2 FQNEAQ (reference sequence).

In its sample, this clone was seen a few times. The V gene is TRBV19, the J gene TRBJ1-2, with unresolved D. From germline, CDR1 is LNHDA and CDR2 SQIVND (reference sequence). CDR3 length: 13 amino acids. Deletions cut 4 bases from V and 4 bases from J, with 10 bases between. CDR3 protein: CASSTLLGYGYTF. CDR3 in DNA: TGTGCCAGTAGTACCCTCCTCGGCTATGGCTACACCTTC.

This clone appeared a few times. The rearrangement links TRBV12-5 to TRBJ1-1; D perhaps matches TRBD1 (6 bases). The CDR3 extends over 14 amino acids. Trimming shortened V by 1 base and J by 4 bases, and 10 bases separated the two germline ends. Germline loops: CDR1 LGHNT, CDR2 FRNRAP. The CDR3 sequence is CASGLGDTPTEAFF. In nucleotides, the CDR3 is TGTGCTAGTGGTTTGGGGGACACCCCCACTGAAGCTTTCTTT.

This clone was counted between two and nine times. The chain couples TRBV19 to TRBJ1-3; no clear D gene. The CDR3 length is 15 residues. Germline loops: CDR1 LNHDA, CDR2 SQIVND (reference sequence). The ends were cut back, 2 bases at V and 2 bases at J, with 10 bases in the middle. In DNA form, the CDR3 reads TGTGCCAGTAGTATACCGGGATTGGCTGGAAACACCATATATTTT. This encodes CASSIPGLAGNTIYF.

Only one count was recorded for this clone. The chain is built from TRBV5-6 and TRBJ1-5; the match to TRBD1 covers 7 bases. Germline V lookup: CDR1 SGHDT, CDR2 YYEEEE. V lost 3 bases, J lost 2 bases, and 5 bases stayed unmatched. The CDR3 spans 15 residues. In nucleotides, the CDR3 is TGTGCCAGCAGCTGGGGGGACAGCCGCAATCAGCCCCAGCATTTT. It yields the protein CASSWGDSRNQPQHF.

This clone was detected only a few times. The chain combines TRBV12-3 or TRBV12-4 with TRBJ1-2, with 10 bases identical to TRBD1. The ends lost 7 bases at V and 8 bases at J; junction bases unmatched: 4. This CDR3 region has 12 residues. The CDR3, as DNA: TGTGCCAGCACCGGGACAGGGGAAGGCTACACCTTC. This gives the protein CASTGTGEGYTF.

The chain has TRBV5-6 and TRBJ2-1; the D is unclear. Trimming cost V 4 bases and J 8 bases, with 7 bases left between them. The CDR3 loop spans 11 amino acids. The germline gives CDR1 SGHDT, CDR2 YYEEEE. In DNA, the CDR3 is TGTGCCAGCAGCCGGAGCTATGAGCAGTTCTTC. Translating gives CASSRSYEQFF.